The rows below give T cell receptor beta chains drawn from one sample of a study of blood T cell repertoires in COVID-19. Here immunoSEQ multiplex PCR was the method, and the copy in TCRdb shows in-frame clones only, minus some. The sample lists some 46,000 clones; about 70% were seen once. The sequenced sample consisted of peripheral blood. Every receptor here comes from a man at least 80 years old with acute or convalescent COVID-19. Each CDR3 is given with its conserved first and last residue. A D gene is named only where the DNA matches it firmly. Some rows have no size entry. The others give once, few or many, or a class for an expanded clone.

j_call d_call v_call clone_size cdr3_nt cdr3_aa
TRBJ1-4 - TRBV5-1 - TGCGCCAGCAGCTTGGCCGGGGCAGGGGCCGGGAAGGAAAAACTGTTTTTT CASSLAGAGAGKEKLFF
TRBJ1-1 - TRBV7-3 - TGTGCCAGCAGCCCTACCCCGGGAAGGGACACTGAAGCTTTCTTT CASSPTPGRDTEAFF
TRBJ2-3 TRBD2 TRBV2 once TGTGCCAGCAGTGCTAGCGGGCGCACAGATACGCAGTATTTT CASSASGRTDTQYF
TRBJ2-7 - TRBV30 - TGTGCCTGGAGTGCCCACAGAAGAACGGACGAGCAGTACTTC CAWSAHRRTDEQYF
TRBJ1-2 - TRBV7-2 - TGTGCCAGCAGCCCAGGGTCTAACTATGGCTACACCTTC CASSPGSNYGYTF
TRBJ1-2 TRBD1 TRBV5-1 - TGCGCCAGCAGCTTGGGACAGGGGATAGCTAACTATGGCTACACCTTC CASSLGQGIANYGYTF
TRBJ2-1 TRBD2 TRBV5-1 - TGCGCCAGCAGCTTTCGGGGCGGGGGGGCTCCCTACAATGAGCAGTTCTTC CASSFRGGGAPYNEQFF
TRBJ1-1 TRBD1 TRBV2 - TGTGCCAGCAGTCGACAGGGGGCACAAACTGAAGCTTTCTTT CASSRQGAQTEAFF
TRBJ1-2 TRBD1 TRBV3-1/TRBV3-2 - TGTGCCAGCAGCCGTACAGGGGGAAGTGGCTATGGCTACACCTTC CASSRTGGSGYGYTF
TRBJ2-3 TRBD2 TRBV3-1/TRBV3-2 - TGTGCCAGCAGCTCGCTCGGGGAGGGCCGAGGAGATACGCAGTATTTT CASSSLGEGRGDTQYF
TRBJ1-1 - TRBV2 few TGTGCCAGCAGTGCGGACAGATTAAGGGACACTGAAGCTTTCTTT CASSADRLRDTEAFF
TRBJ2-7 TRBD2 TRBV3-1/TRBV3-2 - TGTGCCAGCAGCGGCGGACTAGCCCGAGTGGTCGAGCAGTACTTC CASSGGLARVVEQYF
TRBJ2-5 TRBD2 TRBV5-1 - TGCGCCAGCAGCCCCCTCGAGAGCGGGAGGGCGGAGACCCAGTACTTC CASSPLESGRAETQYF
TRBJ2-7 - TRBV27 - TGTGCCAGCAGTTTTTCAACTCTACACGAGCAGTACTTC CASSFSTLHEQYF
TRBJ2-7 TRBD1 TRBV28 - TGTGCCAGCAGAGGACCGGGACAGAAAGATTACGAGCAGTACTTC CASRGPGQKDYEQYF
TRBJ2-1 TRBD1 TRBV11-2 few TGTGCCAGCAGCAGACAGGGTTTCGATGAGCAGTTCTTC CASSRQGFDEQFF
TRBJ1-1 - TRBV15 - TGTGCCACCAGCAGAGTACGGGTAGGGAACACTGAAGCTTTCTTT CATSRVRVGNTEAFF
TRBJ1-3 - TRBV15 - TGTGCCACCAGCAGACGAGGTTTGGCTCCTGGAAACACCATATATTTT CATSRRGLAPGNTIYF
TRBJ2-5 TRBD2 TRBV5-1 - TGCGCCAGCAGCTTAAGGGGACTAGATCAAGAGACCCAGTACTTC CASSLRGLDQETQYF
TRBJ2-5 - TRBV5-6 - TGTGCCAGCACCCCGGGTAGCGGTAAAGAGACCCAGTACTTC CASTPGSGKETQYF
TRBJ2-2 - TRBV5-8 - TGTGCCAGCAGCTCTCTCCGGGGAGACACCGGGGAGCTGTTTTTT CASSSLRGDTGELFF
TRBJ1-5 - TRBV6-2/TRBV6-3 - TGTGCCAGCAGTTTCGGGACAATAAATCAGCCCCAGCATTTT CASSFGTINQPQHF
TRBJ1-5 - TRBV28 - TGTGCCAGCAGTCTCAGGGGTTTCAATCAGCCCCAGCATTTT CASSLRGFNQPQHF
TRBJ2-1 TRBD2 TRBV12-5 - TGTGCTAGTGGTAGCGGACTAGTTGCCACTGAGCAGTTCTTC CASGSGLVATEQFF
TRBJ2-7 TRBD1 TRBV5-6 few TGTGCCAGCAGCTTAGATCCCCACAGGGACAGGATCTACGAGCAGTACTTC CASSLDPHRDRIYEQYF
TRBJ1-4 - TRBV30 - TGTGCCTGGATGATCAAGAATGCGGGTGAAAAACTGTTTTTT CAWMIKNAGEKLFF
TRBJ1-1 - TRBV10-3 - TGTGCCATCAGTCGTCTGGGGGGGGACACTGAAGCTTTCTTT CAISRLGGDTEAFF
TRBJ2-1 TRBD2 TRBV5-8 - TGTGCCAGCCGTGAGCGGGAGGGCCGAGTTGAGCAGTTCTTC CASREREGRVEQFF
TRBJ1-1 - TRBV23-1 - TGCGCCAGCAGTCAAGTAACAGGTGGGTATCTGAACACTGAAGCTTTCTTT CASSQVTGGYLNTEAFF
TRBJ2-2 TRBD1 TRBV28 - TGTGCCAGCAGTTCCCGGGACAGGGAATTTGGGGAGCTGTTTTTT CASSSRDREFGELFF
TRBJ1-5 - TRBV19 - TGTGCCAGTAGTATAGTCGGGGGGCTTCAGCCCCAGCATTTT CASSIVGGLQPQHF
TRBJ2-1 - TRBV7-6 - TGTGCCAGCAGTCCAGGTCTAGCGAATAACAATGAGCAGTTCTTC CASSPGLANNNEQFF
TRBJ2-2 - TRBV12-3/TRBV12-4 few TGTGCCAGCAGTTTAAGCTCCGGGGAGCTGTTTTTT CASSLSSGELFF
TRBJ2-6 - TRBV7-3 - TGTGCCAGCACGCAAGACGCAAGGGGCTCTGGGGCCAACGTCCTGACTTTC CASTQDARGSGANVLTF
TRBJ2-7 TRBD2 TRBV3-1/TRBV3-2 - TGTGCCAGCAGCCAAGCCACCAGGACTAGCGGGAACTACGAGCAGTACTTC CASSQATRTSGNYEQYF
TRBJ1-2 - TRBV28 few TGTGCCAGCAGTTTAACCGTCAGGGATCCTGATGACTATGGCTACACCTTC CASSLTVRDPDDYGYTF
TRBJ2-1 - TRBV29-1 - TGCAGCGTTCCAACCGGGACAAGCTCCTACAATGAGCAGTTCTTC CSVPTGTSSYNEQFF
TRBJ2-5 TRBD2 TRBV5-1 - TGCGCCAGCAGCTTGGCCGCAGCGGGGGCCCAAGAGACCCAGTACTTC CASSLAAAGAQETQYF
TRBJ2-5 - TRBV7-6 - TGTGCCAGCAGCTCCGGGACAAGGGTTTTCCAAGAGACCCAGTACTTC CASSSGTRVFQETQYF
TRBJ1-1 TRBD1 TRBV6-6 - TGTGCCAGCAGTTCAGGACAGGGGAGTCCTGAAGCTTTCTTT CASSSGQGSPEAFF